This T cell receptor beta chain originates from a study of blood T cell repertoires in COVID-19. For the study at large: There were acute and convalescent COVID-19 samples, and they came from the United States, Italy and Spain. In each case, the material was cDNA or gDNA derived from T cells, B-cell-depleted T cells, or PBMCs.

This clone was seen only a few times. In the authors' methods: Reference gene primer amplification gave estimated nucleated cell counts. The method was immunoSEQ multiplex PCR; TCRdb's version includes in-frame clones alone and lacks a portion of them. The V and J calls and clone size come from that table; D and trimming were worked out from the DNA. This table has 200,000 to 250,000 clones, about 88% appearing once. Trimming took 3 bases from V and 1 from J; bases not matched to a gene: 3. The germline V gene encodes CDR1 GTSNPN and CDR2 SVGIG (reference sequence). The CDR3 loop spans 14 amino acids.

The genes are TRBV30 and TRBJ1-2, with TRBD1 identical over 9 bases. The specimen sequenced was peripheral blood. The receptor's source is a woman aged 55-69 years with acute or convalescent COVID-19. CDR3 sequence: CAWRRQGVNYGYTF. CDR3 sequence (DNA): TGTGCCTGGAGGCGACAGGGGGTTAACTATGGCTACACCTTC.